The present T cell receptor (beta chain) was sequenced within a study of T-cell memory formation after mild COVID-19. TCRdb itself ran the 5' RACE reads through MiXCR, one entry per CDR3 protein. The data hold around 300,000 distinct CDR3 sequences, with around an eighth observed a single time. V shed 8 bases and J 1 base; nucleotides not matched to a gene: 6. This CDR3 contains 14 residues. Whole-study results and caveats: Pre-infection memory harbored some responding clones, suggesting cross-reactive memory joined. The study found balanced CD4/CD8 in clones contracting day 15 to 85 and a CD4+ lean in later expanders.

A word on this clonotype: What it binds is unknown.

V is TRBV12-3 or TRBV12-4 and J is TRBJ2-3, with 7 bases lining up with TRBD2. The TCR comes from a young man who had mild COVID-19 (a few samples of this study predate the infection). Cell type and time point are not known. Sequenced input: PBMCs or a T cell subset sorted from them (not recorded which). CDR3 sequence: CASWGGGGTDTQYF. The CDR3 region has the DNA TGTGCCAGCTGGGGCGGGGGAGGCACAGATACGCAGTATTTT.